This T cell receptor beta chain was profiled in a study of regulatory and conventional T cells in RAG deficiency. Genomic DNA came from blood regulatory T cells gated CD4+ CD25-high CD127-low. Trimming removed 0 bases at V and 4 bases at J, with 7 bases between. This CDR3 region has 13 residues. Germline V gene lookup returns CDR1 SGHRS and CDR2 YFSETQ. TCRdb keeps only in-frame clones here, not all; method: immunoSEQ multiplex PCR. The data contain about 19,000 clones, around 90% of them singletons. These same data were also listed under a study on regulatory T cells. That investigation notes: The primer mix had 52 TRBV and 13 TRBJ primers.

The rearrangement uses TRBV5-1 and TRBJ1-2; D perhaps matches TRBD1 (6 bases). This TCR came from a human donor in good health. The specimen sequenced was Tregs sorted from blood. The CDR3 loop reads CASSLGTAYGYTF. CDR3 coding DNA: TGCGCCAGCAGCTTGGGGACAGCCTATGGCTACACCTTC.